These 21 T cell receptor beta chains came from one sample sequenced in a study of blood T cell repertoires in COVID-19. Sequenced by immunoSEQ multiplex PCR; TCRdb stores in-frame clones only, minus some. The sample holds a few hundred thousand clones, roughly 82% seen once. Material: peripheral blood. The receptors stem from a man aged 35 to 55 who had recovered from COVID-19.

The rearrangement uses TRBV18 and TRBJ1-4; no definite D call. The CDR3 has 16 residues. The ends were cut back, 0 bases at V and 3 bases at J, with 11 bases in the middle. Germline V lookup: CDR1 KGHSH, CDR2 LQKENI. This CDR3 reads CASSPPGARPNEKLFF. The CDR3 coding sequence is TGTGCCAGCTCACCACCGGGAGCGAGGCCTAATGAAAAACTGTTTTTT.

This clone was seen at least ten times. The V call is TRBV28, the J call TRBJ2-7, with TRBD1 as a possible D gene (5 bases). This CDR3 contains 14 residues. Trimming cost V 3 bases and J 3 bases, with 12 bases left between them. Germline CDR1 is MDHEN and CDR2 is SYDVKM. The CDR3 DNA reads TGTGCCAGCAGTTTGCAGGGTATGAACTACGAGCAGTACTTC. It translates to CASSLQGMNYEQYF.

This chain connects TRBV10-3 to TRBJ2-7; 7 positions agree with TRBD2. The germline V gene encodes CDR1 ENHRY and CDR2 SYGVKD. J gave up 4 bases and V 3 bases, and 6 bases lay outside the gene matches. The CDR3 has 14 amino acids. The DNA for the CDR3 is TGTGCCATCAGTGATCTGCGGGGGAGGTACGAGCAGTACTTC. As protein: CAISDLRGRYEQYF.

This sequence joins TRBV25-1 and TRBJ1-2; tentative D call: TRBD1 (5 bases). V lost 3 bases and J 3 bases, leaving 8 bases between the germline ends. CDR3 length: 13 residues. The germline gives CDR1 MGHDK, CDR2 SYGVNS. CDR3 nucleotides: TGTGCCAGCAGTGATTACAGGCACTATGGCTACACCTTC. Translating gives CASSDYRHYGYTF.

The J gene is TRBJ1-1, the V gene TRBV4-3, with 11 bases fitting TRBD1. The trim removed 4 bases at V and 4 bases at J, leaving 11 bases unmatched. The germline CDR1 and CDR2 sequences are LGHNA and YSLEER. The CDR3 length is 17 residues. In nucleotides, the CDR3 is TGCGCCAGCAGCCCTGCTCAATCCGGGACAGGGGGCACTGAAGCTTTCTTT. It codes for CASSPAQSGTGGTEAFF.

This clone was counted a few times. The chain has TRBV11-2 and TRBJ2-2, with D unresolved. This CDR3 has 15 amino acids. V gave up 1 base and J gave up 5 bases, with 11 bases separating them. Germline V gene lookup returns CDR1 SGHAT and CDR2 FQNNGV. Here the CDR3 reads CASSLAGPLTGELFF. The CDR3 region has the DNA TGTGCCAGCAGCTTAGCTGGGCCATTGACCGGGGAGCTGTTTTTT.

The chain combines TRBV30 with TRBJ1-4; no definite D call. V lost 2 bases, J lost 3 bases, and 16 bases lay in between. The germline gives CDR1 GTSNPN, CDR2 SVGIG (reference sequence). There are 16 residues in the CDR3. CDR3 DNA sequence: TGTGCCTGGAGTCCGCAGGTCCCCGGGGCTAATGAAAAACTGTTTTTT. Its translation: CAWSPQVPGANEKLFF.

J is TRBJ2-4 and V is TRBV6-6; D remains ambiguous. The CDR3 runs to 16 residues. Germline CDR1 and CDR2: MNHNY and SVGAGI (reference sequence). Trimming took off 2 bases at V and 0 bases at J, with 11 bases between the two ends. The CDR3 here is CASSYTEASAKNIQYF. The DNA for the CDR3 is TGTGCCAGCAGTTACACAGAAGCCTCAGCCAAAAACATTCAGTACTTC.

The CDR3 sequence: CASSLNRVGTKNIQYF. As DNA, the CDR3 is TGTGCCAGCAGCTTAAACAGGGTCGGAACCAAAAACATTCAGTACTTC. The chain uses TRBV7-2 and TRBJ2-4, with D possibly being TRBD1 (6 bases). The V gene's germline CDR1 is SGHTA and CDR2 FQGNSA. Trimming took 2 bases from V and 2 from J, leaving 13 bases between them. The CDR3 extends over 16 amino acids.

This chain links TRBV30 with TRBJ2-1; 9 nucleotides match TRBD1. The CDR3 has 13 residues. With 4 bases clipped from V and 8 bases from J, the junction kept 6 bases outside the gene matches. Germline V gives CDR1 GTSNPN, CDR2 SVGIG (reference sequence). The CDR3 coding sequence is TGTGCCTGGAACAGGGGGCCATTCGATGAGCAGTTCTTC. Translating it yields CAWNRGPFDEQFF.

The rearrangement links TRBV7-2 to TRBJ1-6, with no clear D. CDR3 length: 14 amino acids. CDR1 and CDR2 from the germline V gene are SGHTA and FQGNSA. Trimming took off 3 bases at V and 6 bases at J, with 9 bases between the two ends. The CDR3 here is CASSFTQINSPLHF. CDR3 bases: TGTGCCAGCAGCTTCACCCAGATTAATTCACCCCTCCACTTT.

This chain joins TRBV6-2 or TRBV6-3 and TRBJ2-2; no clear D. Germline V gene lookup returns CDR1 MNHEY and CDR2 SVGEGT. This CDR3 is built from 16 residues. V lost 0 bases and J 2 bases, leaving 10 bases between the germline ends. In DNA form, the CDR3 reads TGTGCCAGCAGTTACTCGCAGTCCATAAACACCGGGGAGCTGTTTTTT. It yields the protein CASSYSQSINTGELFF.

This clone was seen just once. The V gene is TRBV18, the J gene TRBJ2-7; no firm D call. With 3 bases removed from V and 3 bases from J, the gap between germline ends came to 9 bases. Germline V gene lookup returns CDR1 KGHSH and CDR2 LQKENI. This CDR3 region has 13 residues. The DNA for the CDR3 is TGTGCCAGCTCACCTACTATGAGCTACGAGCAGTACTTC. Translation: CASSPTMSYEQYF. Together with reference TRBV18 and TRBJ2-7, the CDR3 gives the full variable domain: NAGVMQNPRHLVRRRGQEARLRCSPMKGHSHVYWYRQLPEEGLKFMVYLQKENIIDESGMPKERFSAEFPKEGPSILRIQQVVRGDSAAYFCASSPTMSYEQYFGPGTRLTVT.

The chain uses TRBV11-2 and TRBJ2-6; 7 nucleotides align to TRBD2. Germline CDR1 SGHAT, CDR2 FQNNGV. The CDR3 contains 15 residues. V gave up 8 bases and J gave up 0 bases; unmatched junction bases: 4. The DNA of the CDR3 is TGTGCCAGCCGCGGGAGCCTCTCTGGGGCCAACGTCCTGACTTTC. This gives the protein CASRGSLSGANVLTF.

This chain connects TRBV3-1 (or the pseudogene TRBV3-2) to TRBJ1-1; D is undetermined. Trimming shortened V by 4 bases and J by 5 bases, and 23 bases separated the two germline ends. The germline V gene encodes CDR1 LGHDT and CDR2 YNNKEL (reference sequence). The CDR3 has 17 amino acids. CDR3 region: CASSRAPRCTVRTEAFF. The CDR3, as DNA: TGTGCCAGCAGCCGAGCCCCTCGCTGTACGGTGAGAACTGAAGCTTTCTTT.

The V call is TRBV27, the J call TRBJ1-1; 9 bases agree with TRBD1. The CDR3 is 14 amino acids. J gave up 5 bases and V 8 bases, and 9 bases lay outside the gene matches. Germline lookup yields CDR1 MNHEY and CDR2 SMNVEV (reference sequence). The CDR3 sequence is CASGLQGAGTEAFF. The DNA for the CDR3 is TGTGCCAGCGGATTACAGGGGGCAGGGACTGAAGCTTTCTTT.

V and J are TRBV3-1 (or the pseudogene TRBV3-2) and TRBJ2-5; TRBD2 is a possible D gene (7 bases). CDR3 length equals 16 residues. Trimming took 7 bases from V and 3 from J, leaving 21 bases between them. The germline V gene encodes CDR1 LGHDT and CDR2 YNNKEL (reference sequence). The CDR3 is CASMLLGGGEKETQYF. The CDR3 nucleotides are TGTGCCAGCATGTTACTAGGAGGGGGGGAAAAAGAGACCCAGTACTTC.

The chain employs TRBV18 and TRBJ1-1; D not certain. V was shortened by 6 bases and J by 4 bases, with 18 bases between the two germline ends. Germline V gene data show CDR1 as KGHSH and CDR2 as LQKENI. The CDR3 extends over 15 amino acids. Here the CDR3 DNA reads TGTGCCAGCTCCCCGGATGGGAGCTATGGCACTGAAGCTTTCTTT. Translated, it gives CASSPDGSYGTEAFF. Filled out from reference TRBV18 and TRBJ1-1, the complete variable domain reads NAGVMQNPRHLVRRRGQEARLRCSPMKGHSHVYWYRQLPEEGLKFMVYLQKENIIDESGMPKERFSAEFPKEGPSILRIQQVVRGDSAAYFCASSPDGSYGTEAFFGQGTRLTVV.

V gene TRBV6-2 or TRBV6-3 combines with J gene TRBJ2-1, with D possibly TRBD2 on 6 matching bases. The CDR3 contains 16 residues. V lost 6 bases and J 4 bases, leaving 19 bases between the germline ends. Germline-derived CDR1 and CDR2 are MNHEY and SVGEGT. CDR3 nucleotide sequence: TGTGCCAGCAGCCCAAGACTAGTGTGGCGGTACAATGAGCAGTTCTTC. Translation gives CASSPRLVWRYNEQFF.

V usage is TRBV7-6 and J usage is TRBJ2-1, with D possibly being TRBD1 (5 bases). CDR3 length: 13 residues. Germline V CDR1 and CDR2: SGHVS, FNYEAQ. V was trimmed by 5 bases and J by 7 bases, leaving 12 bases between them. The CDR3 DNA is TGTGCCAGCAGCCCCGTAAGGGGTAATGAGCAGTTCTTC. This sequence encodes CASSPVRGNEQFF.

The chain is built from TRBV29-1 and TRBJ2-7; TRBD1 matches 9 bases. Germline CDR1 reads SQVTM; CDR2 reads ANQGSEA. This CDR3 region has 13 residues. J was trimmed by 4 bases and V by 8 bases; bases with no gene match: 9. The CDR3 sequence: CSFRAGTGYEQYF. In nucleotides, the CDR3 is TGCAGCTTCCGCGCCGGGACAGGGTACGAGCAGTACTTC.